This T cell receptor beta chain emerged from a study of blood T cell repertoires in COVID-19. Study summary: In each case, the material was cDNA or gDNA derived from T cells, B-cell-depleted T cells, or PBMCs.

Only in-frame clones appear in the TCRdb table, and some are missing; sequencing was by immunoSEQ multiplex PCR. The sample carries 650,000 to 800,000 clones, more than 80% recorded once. The CDR3 runs to 15 residues. What was sequenced was peripheral blood. This chain joins TRBV21-1 and TRBJ2-7; the DNA was not compared with TRBD2, the D call given in the table. TRBV21-1 is a known pseudogene. This sequence originates from a woman between 18 and 29 years old with acute or convalescent COVID-19. As DNA, the CDR3 is TGTGCCAGCAGATATAAGATGGTAAGCGGCTACGAGCAGTACTTC. Its translation: CASRYKMVSGYEQYF.